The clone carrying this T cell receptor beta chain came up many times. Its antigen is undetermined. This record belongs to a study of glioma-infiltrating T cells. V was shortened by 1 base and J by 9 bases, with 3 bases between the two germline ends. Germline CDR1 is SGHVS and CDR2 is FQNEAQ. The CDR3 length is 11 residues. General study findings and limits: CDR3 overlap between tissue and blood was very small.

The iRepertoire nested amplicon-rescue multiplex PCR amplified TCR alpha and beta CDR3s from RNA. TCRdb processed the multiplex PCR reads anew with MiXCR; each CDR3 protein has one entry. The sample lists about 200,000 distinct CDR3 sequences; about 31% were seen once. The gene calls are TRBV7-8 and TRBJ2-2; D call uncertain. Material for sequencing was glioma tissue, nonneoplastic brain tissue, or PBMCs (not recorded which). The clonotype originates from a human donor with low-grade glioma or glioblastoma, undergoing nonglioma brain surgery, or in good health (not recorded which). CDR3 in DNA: TGTGCCAGCAGCTTAGAGTGGGAGCTGTTTTTT. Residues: CASSLEWELFF.